This T cell receptor beta chain was retrieved from a study of CD8 T cells in ankylosing spondylitis. Whole-study findings and limits: In ankylosing spondylitis patients, matched synovial fluid reportedly showed significant enrichment of disease-linked clones.

In germline, CDR1 is SGHTA, CDR2 FQGNSA. The V gene lost 8 bases and the J gene lost 4 bases, with 11 bases spanning the gap. The CDR3 covers 12 residues. TCRdb recomputed calls from the 5' RACE reads with MiXCR, one row per CDR3 protein. The sample includes 150,000 to 200,000 distinct CDR3 sequences, approximately 13% of them seen just once. Comments on this clonotype: Its antigen is undetermined.

This sequence was found in a female donor with ankylosing spondylitis or in good health (not recorded which). The J gene is TRBJ2-5, the V gene TRBV7-2; D unresolved. Specimen: blood, either unsorted or a sorted T cell fraction (not recorded which). The CDR3 DNA is TGTGCCAGCTCAAGATCGGGAGAGACCCAGTACTTC. It codes for CASSRSGETQYF.